Described below is a single TCR beta chain sequence and its context. Its specificity is unknown. These data originate in a study of cytomegalovirus exposure and HLA in healthy donors. Study background: Among about 200 million T cells, an earlier analysis found 120 million or so unique TCR beta sequences. Overall study findings and caveats: A previous analysis found most TCR beta V segments productive roughly 87% or roughly 30% of the time. The majority of CMV-associated TCR beta chains were reported as apparently HLA-restricted in a later analysis.

Amplification used 60 Vbeta primers and 13 Jbeta primers. Original handling: Later work found around 85 million unique TCR beta chains, with roughly 11 million shared. The protocol was immunoSEQ multiplex PCR, while the TCRdb copy is restricted to in-frame clones and leaves out a portion. The V and J calls and clone size are taken from that table; D and trimming were inferred from the DNA. Of over 150,000 clones in the sample, roughly 80% are singletons; the top ten hold 4.9%. This CDR3 is built from 13 residues. Germline V gene data show CDR1 as SGHTA and CDR2 as FQGTGA. The V and J ends lost 3 bases and 7 bases, in that order; junction bases with no gene match: 5.

Sequencing was carried out using PBMCs. V gene TRBV7-3 combines with J gene TRBJ2-7, with 8 bases that match TRBD1. The TCR was taken from a male donor in good health and CMV-seronegative. CDR3 region: CASSLDRVREQYF. DNA of the CDR3: TGTGCCAGCAGCTTGGACAGGGTGAGGGAGCAGTACTTC.